The T cell receptor (beta chain) under discussion was sequenced for a study of cytomegalovirus exposure and HLA in healthy donors. In the case of this clone: The antigen is undetermined.

Germline V gene sequence: CDR1 SGHRS, CDR2 YFSETQ. Trimming stripped 3 bases from V and 3 bases from J, with 12 bases between. The CDR3 length is 15 residues. General study findings and limits: Investigators reported 150 to 200 TCR beta chains as tied to cytomegalovirus.

Vbeta (60) and Jbeta (13) primers were used in the PCR. Repertoires were generated with immunoSEQ multiplex PCR, while TCRdb's copy carries only in-frame clones and drops some. The table records 200,000 to 250,000 clones, over 75% of them present only once. The material sequenced was PBMCs. J is TRBJ2-2 and V is TRBV5-1; D is perhaps TRBD1 (7 bases). The receptor's source is a young man in good health and CMV-seronegative. The CDR3 sequence: CASSSGGQHTGELFF. As DNA, the CDR3 is TGCGCCAGCAGCTCCGGGGGACAGCACACCGGGGAGCTGTTTTTT.